The 30 T cell receptor beta chains below were found in one sample sequenced in a study of T cells after yellow fever vaccination. TCRdb reprocessed the 5' RACE reads via MiXCR and lists one record per CDR3 protein. The profile shows 100,000 to 150,000 distinct CDR3 sequences, 8.9% of them singletons. Material: CD8+ T cells sorted from PBMCs, obtained on the day of the yellow fever booster vaccination. These receptors all come from a man aged 18 to 30 who received the YFV17D yellow fever vaccine.

This clonotype was detected only a few times. The rearrangement uses TRBV12-3 or TRBV12-4 and TRBJ1-4, with TRBD1 matching 8 bases. J lost 8 bases, V lost 7 bases, and 9 bases had no gene match. The length of the CDR3 is 14 residues. Here the CDR3 DNA reads TGTGCCAGCACCAAGACAGGGGCGGACGAAAAACTGTTTTTT. This codes for CASTKTGADEKLFF.

This clonotype was seen at least ten times. The V and J genes are TRBV4-3 and TRBJ1-5; tentatively, D is TRBD1 (5 bases). Trimming took off 2 bases at V and 10 bases at J, with 12 bases between the two ends. CDR3 length equals 13 residues. The germline gives CDR1 LGHNA, CDR2 YSLEER. CDR3 protein: CASSQLQGKPQHF. The CDR3 DNA reads as TGCGCCAGCAGCCAATTGCAGGGTAAACCCCAGCATTTT.

This clonotype was detected only a few times. This chain uses TRBV14 with TRBJ2-7; D remains ambiguous. This CDR3 region has 14 residues. Germline CDR1 and CDR2: SGHDN and FVKESK. The V end was cut by 0 bases, the J end by 6 bases, with 12 bases between. For the CDR3, the DNA is TGTGCCAGCAGCCAAGAACGTATTAGTCCCGAGCAGTACTTC. This sequence encodes CASSQERISPEQYF.

This clonotype was seen only a few times. The gene calls are TRBV12-3 or TRBV12-4 and TRBJ2-2, with D possibly TRBD1 on 5 matching bases. This CDR3 has 13 amino acids. With 6 bases removed from V and 3 bases from J, the gap between germline ends came to 8 bases. Here the CDR3 DNA reads TGTGCCAGCAGCATGACAGACACCGGGGAGCTGTTTTTT. Its translation is CASSMTDTGELFF.

This clonotype was recorded a few times. At one boundary the junction diverges from the germline segment, which might be a read error. CDR3 sequence reads: CASSQDSMSSRDTQYF. CDR3 coding DNA: TGCGCCAGCAGCCAAGATTCGATGTCTAGCAGAGATACGCAGTATTTT. This chain uses TRBV4-1 with TRBJ2-3, with TRBD2 as a possible D gene (5 bases). The V gene's germline CDR1 is MGHRA and CDR2 YSYEKL. This CDR3 is built from 16 residues.

This clonotype was recorded a few times. The V and J genes are TRBV4-1 and TRBJ2-5; TRBD1 is a possible D gene (6 bases). Per germline, CDR1 MGHRA and CDR2 YSYEKL. The CDR3 is made up of 15 amino acids. The V and J ends lost 3 bases and 5 bases respectively, with 16 bases between them. The DNA of the CDR3 is TGCGCCAGCAGCCAGGGGGTCAAGGGGGAGGAGACCCAGTACTTC. Translating gives CASSQGVKGEETQYF.

The genes are TRBV5-4 and TRBJ2-5, with D possibly TRBD2 on 6 matching bases. In germline, CDR1 is SGHNT, CDR2 YYREEE (reference sequence). V shed 4 bases and J shed 5 bases, with 15 bases lying between them. This CDR3 spans 14 amino acids. CDR3 in amino acids: CASSGGLVAETQYF. The CDR3 DNA is TGTGCCAGCAGCGGGGGACTCGTAGCTGAGACCCAGTACTTC. Combining the CDR3 with reference TRBV5-4 and TRBJ2-5 gives the whole variable domain ETGVTQSPTHLIKTRGQQVTLRCSSQSGHNTVSWYQQALGQGPQFIFQYYREEENGRGNFPPRFSGLQFPNYSSELNVNALELDDSALYLCASSGGLVAETQYFGPGTRLLVL.

This clonotype was observed a few times. The rearrangement joins TRBV7-3 to TRBJ1-1; D is unclear. CDR1 and CDR2 (germline): SGHTA, FQGTGA. Trimming removed 2 bases from V and 3 bases from J, with 7 bases in between. This CDR3 is 13 amino acids long. The CDR3: CASSLWGYTEAFF. Written as DNA, the CDR3 is TGTGCCAGCAGCTTATGGGGATACACTGAAGCTTTCTTT.

This clonotype has a count of ten or more. V usage is TRBV7-9 and J usage is TRBJ2-5; D is unresolved. CDR1 SEHNR and CDR2 FQNEAQ come from the germline V gene (reference sequence). The CDR3 totals 13 residues. With 6 bases removed from V and 1 base from J, the gap between germline ends came to 9 bases. The CDR3 DNA reads as TGTGCCAGCAGGATAGGGTTCCAAGAGACCCAGTACTTC. Its protein product is CASRIGFQETQYF. Variable domain in full (rest from reference TRBV7-9 and TRBJ2-5): DTGVSQNPRHKITKRGQNVTFRCDPISEHNRLYWYRQTLGQGPEFLTYFQNEAQLEKSRLLSDRFSAERPKGSFSTLEIQRTEQGDSAMYLCASRIGFQETQYFGPGTRLLVL.

In this sample, this clonotype turned up many times. V gene TRBV12-3 or TRBV12-4 combines with J gene TRBJ1-2, with D possibly being TRBD1 (5 bases). CDR3 length equals 12 residues. V lost 6 bases to trimming and J lost 4 bases, with 9 bases between them. The CDR3 DNA follows: TGTGCCAGCAGCCCAACAGGCTATGGCTACACCTTC. This translates into CASSPTGYGYTF.

The chain links TRBV3-1 to TRBJ2-1, with TRBD2 matching 11 bases. The CDR3 loop spans 17 amino acids. Germline V gene data show CDR1 as LGHDT and CDR2 as YNNKEL (reference sequence). Germline trimming cut 1 base from V and 6 bases from J; bases unmatched to any gene: 8. The CDR3 coding sequence is TGTGCCAGCAGCCAAGTCTTAGCGGGGGGGCAACTCAATGAGCAGTTCTTC. Translation: CASSQVLAGGQLNEQFF.

The chain joins TRBV5-6 to TRBJ1-4, with no clear D. V was clipped by 3 bases and J by 10 bases, with 10 bases between them. This CDR3 contains 12 residues. Germline V CDR1 and CDR2: SGHDT, YYEEEE. The CDR3 is CASSSPGGKLFF. The CDR3 DNA reads as TGTGCCAGCAGCTCGCCTGGTGGAAAACTGTTTTTT. Supplemented by reference TRBV5-6 and TRBJ1-4, the full variable domain reads DAGVTQSPTHLIKTRGQQVTLRCSPKSGHDTVSWYQQALGQGPQFIFQYYEEEERQRGNFPDRFSGHQFPNYSSELNVNALLLGDSALYLCASSSPGGKLFFGSGTQLSVL.

This clonotype was counted a few times. The V call is TRBV19, the J call TRBJ1-4, with D hard to call. The CDR3 sequence is 15 residues long. Germline values: CDR1 LNHDA, CDR2 SQIVND (reference sequence). V was cut by 5 bases and J by 3 bases, with 13 bases left in between. The CDR3 region is CASSPLIAANEKLFF. The CDR3 nucleotides are TGTGCCAGTAGTCCCTTGATCGCGGCTAATGAAAAACTGTTTTTT.

The CDR3 here is CASSDLVAGELFF. DNA of the CDR3: TGTGCCAGCAGTGACCTAGTAGCCGGGGAGCTGTTTTTT. This chain uses TRBV25-1 with TRBJ2-2, with unresolved D. This CDR3 has 13 amino acids. The V gene's germline CDR1 is MGHDK and CDR2 SYGVNS. V was shortened by 3 bases and J by 6 bases, with 8 bases between the two germline ends.

The genes are TRBV6-1 and TRBJ2-7; D possibly matches TRBD1 or TRBD2 (5 bases each). The CDR3 runs 15 residues. The germline V gene encodes CDR1 MNHNS and CDR2 SASEGT. Trimming cost V 2 bases and J 2 bases, with 13 bases left between them. The CDR3 region has the DNA TGTGCCAGCAGTGAATCCGGGGTAGGGGCCTACGAGCAGTACTTC. Protein: CASSESGVGAYEQYF.

This clonotype was counted ten times or more. The CDR3 loop is CASSPDLNNEQFF. CDR3 nucleotide sequence: TGTGCCAGCAGCCCGGACTTAAACAATGAGCAGTTCTTC. The genes are TRBV5-6 and TRBJ2-1, with D perhaps matching TRBD2 (5 bases). V was pared by 4 bases and J by 5 bases, with 10 bases between. Germline-derived CDR1 and CDR2 are SGHDT and YYEEEE. The CDR3 totals 13 residues.

The rearrangement joins TRBV29-1 to TRBJ1-1, with D possibly being TRBD1 (5 bases). Germline V gene data show CDR1 as SQVTM and CDR2 as ANQGSEA. The CDR3 consists of 14 residues. V was shortened by 4 bases and J by 0 bases, with 12 bases between the two germline ends. The CDR3 sequence is CSVVGQDMNTEAFF. CDR3 in DNA: TGCAGCGTTGTAGGCCAGGACATGAACACTGAAGCTTTCTTT. Variable domain in full (rest from reference TRBV29-1 and TRBJ1-1): SAVISQKPSRDICQRGTSLTIQCQVDSQVTMMFWYRQQPGQSLTLIATANQGSEATYESGFVIDKFPISRPNLTFSTLTVSNMSPEDSSIYLCSVVGQDMNTEAFFGQGTRLTVV.

The CDR3 DNA is TGTGCCACCAGCCCTGGGGCAGTCTATGGCTACACCTTC. Its translation is CATSPGAVYGYTF. The chain joins TRBV15 to TRBJ1-2, with a tentative D call TRBD1 (5 bases). V was shortened by 5 bases and J by 4 bases, with 11 bases between the two germline ends. CDR3 length: 13 amino acids. The germline CDR1 and CDR2 sequences are LNHNV and YYDKDF (reference sequence).

This clonotype was picked up a small number of times. CDR3 DNA: TGTGCCAGCAGCGCGGGGACAGGGGTGACCCAGTACTTC. Translating it yields CASSAGTGVTQYF. The genes are TRBV9 and TRBJ2-5; 10 nucleotides align to TRBD1. V shed 3 bases, J shed 7 bases, and the junction held 3 bases outside the gene matches. The CDR3 sequence is 13 residues long. Germline CDR1 SGDLS, CDR2 YYNGEE.

The chain joins TRBV7-8 to TRBJ2-5; 15 nucleotides agree with TRBD2. V shed 3 bases and J 2 bases; nucleotides not matched to a gene: 1. The CDR3 has 16 amino acids. CDR1 is SGHVS, CDR2 FQNEAQ, per germline. For the CDR3, the DNA is TGTGCCAGCAGCTTGGGACTAGCGGGGGGTCAAGAGACCCAGTACTTC. Protein product: CASSLGLAGGQETQYF.

This chain joins TRBV19 and TRBJ2-1; D ambiguous. The CDR3 is 15 residues long. Germline V gives CDR1 LNHDA, CDR2 SQIVND (reference sequence). V was trimmed by 3 bases and J by 4 bases, leaving 13 bases between them. As DNA, the CDR3 is TGTGCCAGTAGTATTCTTAGGGCGGATTACAATGAGCAGTTCTTC. Protein sequence: CASSILRADYNEQFF.

This clonotype turned up a few times. This sequence joins TRBV5-6 and TRBJ2-1; possible D gene TRBD2, 6 bases. Germline-derived CDR1 and CDR2 are SGHDT and YYEEEE. The CDR3 spans 13 residues. With 5 bases removed from V and 7 bases from J, the gap between germline ends came to 13 bases. The CDR3 loop is CASRPGLLNEQFF. The CDR3 DNA reads TGTGCCAGCAGACCGGGACTTCTTAATGAGCAGTTCTTC.

This clonotype has a handful of counts. V is TRBV27 and J is TRBJ2-7; 10 bases map to TRBD2. Losses at the gene ends were 5 bases for V and 5 bases for J; bases not matched to a gene: 6. CDR1 and CDR2 (germline): MNHEY, SMNVEV (reference sequence). The CDR3 covers 14 residues. The CDR3 DNA is TGTGCCAGCAGTCCAACTACTAGCGGGAACGAGCAGTACGTC. Protein: CASSPTTSGNEQYV.

V usage is TRBV20-1 and J usage is TRBJ1-5; TRBD1 agrees at 7 bases. The CDR3 runs to 14 residues. V dropped 3 bases and J dropped 4; count of bases not matched to a gene: 6. The germline CDR1 and CDR2 sequences are DFQATT and SNEGSKA (reference sequence). Written as DNA, the CDR3 is TGCAGTGCTAGGGGGGGACAGACAAATCAGCCCCAGCATTTT. It encodes CSARGGQTNQPQHF.

A single count supports this clonotype. Germline and junction disagree at one end, which may indicate a read error. The rearrangement joins TRBV5-5 to TRBJ2-5, with D possibly matching TRBD1 (5 bases). Germline loops: CDR1 SGHKS, CDR2 YYEKEE (reference sequence). The CDR3 has 14 residues. The CDR3 here is CASSLIWGEESQYF. Written as DNA, the CDR3 is TGTGCCAGCAGCTTGATCTGGGGCGAGGAGAGCCAGTACTTC. The full variable domain, completed using reference TRBV5-5 and TRBJ2-5, is DAGVTQSPTHLIKTRGQQVTLRCSPISGHKSVSWYQQVLGQGPQFIFQYYEKEERGRGNFPDRFSARQFPNYSSELNVNALLLGDSALYLCASSLIWGEESQYFGPGTRLLVL.

This clonotype was observed a handful of times. This sequence joins TRBV9 and TRBJ2-2; tentative D call: TRBD1 (6 bases). The germline CDR1 and CDR2 sequences are SGDLS and YYNGEE. With 2 bases removed from V and 0 bases from J, the gap between germline ends came to 20 bases. The CDR3 runs 19 residues. CDR3 amino acids: CASSVSVTGPYTNTGELFF. For the CDR3, the DNA is TGTGCCAGCAGCGTCAGTGTAACAGGGCCCTATACGAACACCGGGGAGCTGTTTTTT.

The chain couples TRBV11-3 to TRBJ2-3; 8 nucleotides agree with TRBD1. Germline V gene sequence: CDR1 SGHNT, CDR2 YENEEA. With V trimmed by 4 bases and J by 4 bases, 4 bases remained unmatched. This CDR3 is 14 amino acids long. CDR3 region: CASSSGQAPDTQYF. DNA for the CDR3: TGTGCCAGCAGCTCGGGACAGGCCCCAGATACGCAGTATTTT.

The chain carries TRBV7-9 and TRBJ2-7; D is ambiguous. Germline CDR1 SEHNR, CDR2 FQNEAQ (reference sequence). This CDR3 contains 14 residues. The V end was cut by 4 bases, the J end by 5 bases, with 15 bases between. CDR3: CASSSEFSLDEQYF. CDR3 in DNA: TGTGCCAGCAGCTCGGAATTCTCGTTAGACGAGCAGTACTTC.

This clonotype was seen a few times. V gene TRBV29-1 combines with J gene TRBJ2-1; 8 bases are shared with TRBD1. V trimming: 7 bases; J trimming: 9 bases; junction bases outside the gene matches: 14. The CDR3 is 14 residues long. The germline CDR1 and CDR2 sequences are SQVTM and ANQGSEA. The CDR3 loop is CSALGGQALGEQFF. The CDR3 nucleotides read TGCAGCGCCCTTGGGGGACAGGCCTTAGGTGAGCAGTTCTTC.

The table lists this clonotype with a few counts. The chain links TRBV27 to TRBJ2-1; no clear D. The CDR3 sequence is 16 residues long. Germline CDR1 and CDR2: MNHEY and SMNVEV (reference sequence). V was shortened by 6 bases and J by 0 bases, with 15 bases between the two germline ends. For the CDR3, the DNA is TGTGCCAGCAGCCCGTATACGGAGAGCTCCTACAATGAGCAGTTCTTC. Its translation is CASSPYTESSYNEQFF.